This T cell receptor (beta chain) emerged from a study of T cell responses to AZD1222 COVID-19 vaccine. V shed 10 bases, J shed 2 bases, and the junction held 7 bases outside the gene matches. The CDR3 covers 15 residues. Germline V gene sequence: CDR1 ENHRY, CDR2 SYGVKD. Profiled with immunoSEQ multiplex PCR; TCRdb holds only in-frame clones, not every one. Counted here are about 150,000 clones, under 95% occurring once; the ten biggest clones make up over 15%. The source was peripheral blood, collected on day 0 of AZD1222 vaccination. V usage is TRBV10-3 and J usage is TRBJ1-3; 11 bases align to TRBD1. This TCR was sampled from an adult in good health. This CDR3 reads CATGDRGKAGNTIYF. The DNA for the CDR3 is TGTGCCACCGGGGACAGGGGGAAAGCTGGAAACACCATATATTTT.